This passage covers 26 T cell receptor beta chains from one sample sequenced in a study. TCRdb reanalysed the 5' RACE reads using MiXCR and keeps one entry per CDR3 protein. The sample carries tens of thousands of distinct CDR3 sequences, around a quarter recorded once. The sequencing sample was made of naive CD4+ T cells sorted from blood. Subset denoted: naive CD4+ T cells, CD4+CD45RA+CD25-. These receptors were obtained from a female donor with breast cancer.

This clonotype was counted at least ten times. This chain joins TRBV12-3 or TRBV12-4 and TRBJ2-5; maybe TRBD2 (5 bases). The CDR3 covers 15 residues. Trimming pared 6 bases from V and 5 bases from J, leaving 19 bases between. CDR3 DNA: TGTGCCAGCAGCAACCTTGCCGGGGTGGTGGAGACCCAGTACTTC. It codes for CASSNLAGVVETQYF.

This clonotype was recorded at least ten times. V usage is TRBV7-9 and J usage is TRBJ1-5; possibly TRBD1 for D (5 bases). Per germline, CDR1 SEHNR and CDR2 FQNEAQ (reference sequence). Trimming left V 5 bases short and J 4 bases short, with 9 bases between. This CDR3 is built from 13 residues. The CDR3 loop reads CASSRDSNQPQHF. The CDR3 DNA is TGTGCCAGCAGCAGAGACAGTAATCAGCCCCAGCATTTT.

This clonotype has more than one count but fewer than ten. CDR3 in DNA: TGTGCCAGCAGCCCTACCGGGGCAGGGTCGGCCCAGTACTTC. Translation: CASSPTGAGSAQYF. The V call is TRBV7-9, the J call TRBJ2-5; the D gene could be TRBD1 or TRBD2 (5 bases each). The V and J ends lost 5 bases and 9 bases respectively, with 19 bases between them. CDR3 length equals 14 residues. The germline V gene encodes CDR1 SEHNR and CDR2 FQNEAQ (reference sequence).

V is TRBV29-1 and J is TRBJ2-1; 7 positions agree with TRBD2. This CDR3 has 14 amino acids. Germline V CDR1 and CDR2: SQVTM, ANQGSEA. V trimming: 6 bases; J trimming: 2 bases; junction bases outside the gene matches: 7. CDR3 protein: CSVGGAGPYNEQFF. DNA for the CDR3: TGCAGCGTGGGGGGAGCGGGGCCCTACAATGAGCAGTTCTTC.

This clonotype was observed at least ten times. This sequence joins TRBV20-1 and TRBJ2-7, with D unclear. Germline CDR1 reads DFQATT; CDR2 reads SNEGSKA (reference sequence). V lost 1 base and J lost 1, with 5 bases in between. The length of the CDR3 is 12 residues. CDR3 region: CSARGQSYEQYF. In DNA form, the CDR3 reads TGCAGTGCTAGAGGGCAGTCCTACGAGCAGTACTTC.

V and J are TRBV15 and TRBJ2-1; TRBD2 matches 12 bases. V shed 0 bases, J shed 2 bases, and the junction held 2 bases outside the gene matches. Germline CDR1 and CDR2: LNHNV and YYDKDF (reference sequence). The CDR3 consists of 17 residues. This CDR3 is CATSREASGRAYNEQFF. The DNA of the CDR3 is TGTGCCACCAGCAGAGAGGCTAGCGGGAGGGCCTACAATGAGCAGTTCTTC.

This clonotype was detected only a few times. This chain joins TRBV6-2 or TRBV6-3 and TRBJ2-7, with D tentatively TRBD2 (5 bases). Trimming cost V 0 bases and J 9 bases, with 12 bases left between them. Per the germline V gene, CDR1 is MNHEY and CDR2 is SVGEGT. The CDR3 consists of 13 residues. The CDR3 coding sequence is TGTGCCAGCAGTTACTCCGAGGGCCTGGGGCAGTACTTC. Encoded protein: CASSYSEGLGQYF.

This clonotype came up many times. The chain recombines TRBV10-1 with TRBJ2-1, with 11 nucleotides matching TRBD2. Germline CDR1 reads WNHNN; CDR2 reads SYGVQD (reference sequence). Trimming removed 3 bases from V and 3 bases from J; junction bases left unmatched: 1. CDR3 length: 15 residues. CDR3 loop: CASSDLAGGYNEQFF. CDR3 coding DNA: TGCGCCAGCAGTGACCTAGCGGGGGGCTACAATGAGCAGTTCTTC.

This clonotype appeared many times. The genes are TRBV20-1 and TRBJ1-6, with D maybe TRBD1 (5 bases). The germline V gene encodes CDR1 DFQATT and CDR2 SNEGSKA (reference sequence). The V end was cut by 0 bases, the J end by 8 bases, with 17 bases between. There are 16 residues in the CDR3. DNA for the CDR3: TGCAGTGCTAGAGAGAACCGGGACGGGGGATATTCACCCCTCCACTTT. Protein sequence: CSARENRDGGYSPLHF.

This clonotype was counted only a few times. This chain uses TRBV11-2 with TRBJ2-2; unclear D gene. Trimming left V 2 bases short and J 5 bases short, with 6 bases between. The CDR3 is 13 residues long. Germline loops: CDR1 SGHAT, CDR2 FQNNGV. The CDR3 here is CASSLFETGELFF. DNA of the CDR3: TGTGCCAGCAGCTTATTCGAGACCGGGGAGCTGTTTTTT.

This chain connects TRBV28 to TRBJ1-4; D possibly corresponds to TRBD1 (6 bases). V was pared by 2 bases and J by 0 bases, with 25 bases between. Germline CDR1 reads MDHEN; CDR2 reads SYDVKM. CDR3 size: 21 residues. CDR3 in amino acids: CASSLHGGRIKKKTTNEKLFF. As DNA, the CDR3 is TGTGCCAGCAGTTTACATGGGGGCCGGATAAAAAAGAAGACAACTAATGAAAAACTGTTTTTT.

The chain joins TRBV24-1 to TRBJ2-5; TRBD2 aligns across 11 bases. The CDR3 runs 17 residues. With 4 bases clipped from V and 3 bases from J, the junction kept 9 bases outside the gene matches. The germline V gene has CDR1 KGHDR and CDR2 SFDVKD. The CDR3 sequence: CATSEVAGGTEKETQYF. CDR3 in DNA: TGTGCCACCAGTGAGGTAGCGGGAGGGACGGAGAAAGAGACCCAGTACTTC.

The chain employs TRBV3-1 and TRBJ2-7; D remains unclear. This CDR3 region has 15 residues. In germline, CDR1 is LGHDT, CDR2 YNNKEL (reference sequence). Trimming took off 2 bases at V and 0 bases at J, with 11 bases between the two ends. In DNA form, the CDR3 reads TGTGCCAGCAGCCAACGAGTGGCAGTCTCCTACGAGCAGTACTTC. Protein product: CASSQRVAVSYEQYF.

This clonotype turned up a few times. The chain links TRBV2 to TRBJ2-7; TRBD1 aligns across 8 bases. The CDR3 has 12 amino acids. Germline assignment: CDR1 SNHLY and CDR2 FYNNEI. Trimming removed 6 bases from V and 6 bases from J; junction bases left unmatched: 4. CDR3 sequence reads: CASRTGEFEQYF. CDR3 coding DNA: TGTGCCAGCAGGACAGGGGAATTCGAGCAGTACTTC.

The chain couples TRBV6-1 to TRBJ1-5; D possibly corresponds to TRBD1 (6 bases). Germline V CDR1 and CDR2: MNHNS, SASEGT. The V end lost 3 bases, the J end lost 11 bases, and 23 bases lay between the germline ends. This CDR3 region has 16 residues. The CDR3 bases are TGTGCCAGCAGTGACTGGATCCGGGACATAGCCCAGGCCCAGCATTTT. This sequence encodes CASSDWIRDIAQAQHF.

Comments on this clonotype: Since the CDR3 does not end with the conserved phenylalanine or tryptophan, this likely comes from a read error. This chain connects TRBV7-2 to TRBJ2-5; no reliable D call. Trimming cost V 5 bases and J 0 bases, with 4 bases left between them. The CDR3 has 12 residues. Per the germline V gene, CDR1 is SGHTA and CDR2 is FQGNSA. The CDR3 DNA reads TGTGCCAGCAGCAACTACCAAGAGACCCAGTACGTC. Its protein is CASSNYQETQYV.

This clonotype was counted a few times. The V gene is TRBV7-2, the J gene TRBJ1-2, with D uncertain. Trimming stripped 5 bases from V and 6 bases from J, with 13 bases between. The germline gives CDR1 SGHTA, CDR2 FQGNSA. CDR3 length: 13 amino acids. The CDR3 sequence: CASSPSRGNGYTF. The CDR3 nucleotides are TGTGCCAGCAGCCCATCACGGGGAAATGGCTACACCTTC.

This clonotype has a handful of counts. The chain combines TRBV2 with TRBJ1-5; 10 bases map to TRBD1. The CDR3 length is 16 residues. V lost 5 bases to trimming and J lost 5 bases; unmatched junction nucleotides: 9. Germline CDR1 reads SNHLY; CDR2 reads FYNNEI. The CDR3 loop reads CASSTADRGWYQPQHF. For the CDR3, the DNA is TGTGCCAGCAGTACCGCGGACAGGGGGTGGTATCAGCCCCAGCATTTT.

The chain joins TRBV7-2 to TRBJ1-2, with D possibly TRBD1 on 6 matching bases. This CDR3 region has 15 residues. Germline V gene lookup returns CDR1 SGHTA and CDR2 FQGNSA. V shed 1 base and J shed 3 bases, with 12 bases lying between them. CDR3 in amino acids: CASSLEQGRDYGYTF. The CDR3, as DNA: TGTGCCAGCAGCTTAGAACAGGGCAGGGACTATGGCTACACCTTC.

This clonotype was seen a few times. The chain carries TRBV7-3 and TRBJ2-1, with 11 bases that match TRBD2. Germline V gene lookup returns CDR1 SGHTA and CDR2 FQGTGA. V shed 5 bases and J 8 bases; nucleotides not matched to a gene: 8. The CDR3 length is 15 residues. CDR3 nucleotide sequence: TGTGCCAGCAGCATTAGCGGGAGGGCCACGGATGAGCAGTTCTTC. Protein: CASSISGRATDEQFF.

This clonotype was observed a handful of times. The chain recombines TRBV6-2 or TRBV6-3 with TRBJ2-2, with 12 bases aligning to TRBD2. After removal of 6 bases from V and 2 bases from J, the junction contained 10 bases not matched to a gene. CDR3 length equals 18 residues. The germline gives CDR1 MNHEY, CDR2 SVGEGT. The CDR3 sequence is CASSSMTSGRPNTGELFF. CDR3 nucleotide sequence: TGTGCCAGCAGCTCGATGACTAGCGGGAGACCTAACACCGGGGAGCTGTTTTTT.

Note on this clonotype: At one end, the junction sequence differs from germline, possibly due to a read error. The chain couples TRBV12-3 or TRBV12-4 to TRBJ1-1; 7 bases are a match to TRBD1. The CDR3 has 15 amino acids. The CDR3 DNA sequence: TGTACCAGCAGTCCCCCGGGACAGCTGAACACTGAAGCTTTCTTT. It encodes CTSSPPGQLNTEAFF.

Ten or more counts support this clonotype. V usage is TRBV7-2 and J usage is TRBJ1-1, with 7 bases that match TRBD1. With V trimmed by 5 bases and J by 1 base, 7 bases remained unmatched. The CDR3 extends over 15 amino acids. CDR1 and CDR2 (germline): SGHTA, FQGNSA. This CDR3 is CASSPPRDRNTEAFF. DNA of the CDR3: TGTGCCAGCAGCCCACCCCGGGACAGGAACACTGAAGCTTTCTTT. Full variable domain (outside the CDR3, taken from reference TRBV7-2 and TRBJ1-1): GAGVSQSPSNKVTEKGKDVELRCDPISGHTALYWYRQSLGQGLEFLIYFQGNSAPDKSGLPSDRFSAERTGGSVSTLTIQRTQQEDSAVYLCASSPPRDRNTEAFFGQGTRLTVV.

A word on this clonotype: The germline gene is not matched at one end of the junction; a read error may be the cause. This chain joins TRBV9 and TRBJ2-6, with a tentative D call TRBD1 (6 bases). Per the germline V gene, CDR1 is SGDLS and CDR2 is YYNGEE. The CDR3 has 15 amino acids. The CDR3 bases are TGTGCCAACAGCCCGACAGGCTCTGGGGCCAACGTCCTGACTTTC. Residues: CANSPTGSGANVLTF.

This clonotype occurred a few times. J is TRBJ2-1 and V is TRBV2, with D possibly called TRBD1 or TRBD2 (5 bases each). The ends were cut back, 1 base at V and 6 bases at J, with 10 bases in the middle. CDR1 is SNHLY and CDR2 is FYNNEI in the germline V gene. This CDR3 region has 14 residues. CDR3: CASSEGFGGNEQFF. CDR3 bases: TGTGCCAGCAGTGAAGGGTTTGGGGGCAATGAGCAGTTCTTC.

This clonotype turned up a few times. This chain connects TRBV7-3 to TRBJ2-3; TRBD1 aligns across 8 bases. Trimming took 5 bases from V and 13 from J; bases not matched to a gene: 8. CDR1 and CDR2 (germline): SGHTA, FQGTGA. The CDR3 is made up of 12 amino acids. The CDR3 protein is CASSRPGQAKYF. In DNA, the CDR3 is TGTGCCAGCAGCCGACCGGGACAGGCCAAGTATTTT.